This record looks at one T cell receptor (beta chain) sequence and its context. A single base separates this from a much larger clone, so it may be a read error. A modified ARM-PCR protocol with three rounds of nested PCR amplified TCRbeta. A single record per CDR3 protein comes from TCRdb applying MiXCR to the multiplex PCR reads. The sample carries 90,000 to 100,000 distinct CDR3 sequences, 80% recorded once. The data are from a study of tumor and adjacent non-tumor tissue in lung cancer. The template was RNA from unsorted bulk tissue. The normal lung tissue was taken more than 3 cm from the tumor edge. Sequencing was done on a sample of distant non-tumor lung tissue. The source of this sequence is a man in his 60s with small cell lung cancer.

CDR3 DNA sequence: TGCAGTGCTAGTGCGGTCACCAACGAGCAGTACTTC. Translated, it gives CSASAVTNEQYF. The gene calls are TRBV20-1 and TRBJ2-7; D remains ambiguous. CDR1 DFQATT and CDR2 SNEGSKA come from the germline V gene (reference sequence). CDR3 length equals 12 residues. V shed 3 bases and J shed 5 bases, with 11 bases lying between them.